Following are 27 T cell receptor beta chains from one sample sequenced in a study of cytomegalovirus exposure and HLA in healthy donors. Vbeta (60) and Jbeta (13) primers were used in the PCR. Only in-frame clones appear in the TCRdb table, and some are missing; sequencing was by immunoSEQ multiplex PCR. The data show 190,000 or so clones, roughly four fifths seen once. The sequencing sample was made of PBMCs. All receptors derive from a man in his fifties or sixties in good health and CMV-seronegative.

V usage is TRBV5-1 and J usage is TRBJ1-4; TRBD1 aligns across 10 bases. This CDR3 is 14 amino acids long. J gave up 10 bases and V 0 bases, and 3 bases lay outside the gene matches. Germline loops: CDR1 SGHRS, CDR2 YFSETQ. As DNA, the CDR3 is TGCGCCAGCAGCTTGGCGGGACAGGGGTCAAAACTGTTTTTT. It is translated as CASSLAGQGSKLFF.

The rearrangement links TRBV7-9 to TRBJ1-1; 11 nucleotides line up with TRBD1. V lost 6 bases, J lost 0 bases, and 6 bases stayed unmatched. In germline, CDR1 is SEHNR, CDR2 FQNEAQ (reference sequence). The CDR3 loop spans 16 amino acids. The CDR3 is CASRFGTGGMNTEAFF. DNA for the CDR3: TGTGCCAGCAGGTTTGGGACAGGGGGTATGAACACTGAAGCTTTCTTT.

This chain uses TRBV6-5 with TRBJ1-2; D is uncertain. From germline, CDR1 is MNHEY and CDR2 SVGAGI. V was cut by 0 bases and J by 4 bases, with 12 bases left in between. CDR3 length equals 15 residues. Written as DNA, the CDR3 is TGTGCCAGCAGTTACTCCCGGTCGCTTAGCTATGGCTACACCTTC. It translates to CASSYSRSLSYGYTF.

The V and J genes are TRBV5-1 and TRBJ1-6; D not certain. This CDR3 region has 16 residues. V gave up 4 bases and J gave up 2 bases, with 13 bases separating them. Looked up from germline, CDR1 is SGHRS and CDR2 is YFSETQ. As DNA, the CDR3 is TGCGCCAGCAGCGTTGACTACGGGGCCTATAATTCACCCCTCCACTTT. Amino acid sequence: CASSVDYGAYNSPLHF.

This chain joins TRBV5-1 and TRBJ2-7; 7 bases are shared with TRBD1. CDR3 size: 16 residues. The germline V gene has CDR1 SGHRS and CDR2 YFSETQ. V trimming: 5 bases; J trimming: 0 bases; junction bases outside the gene matches: 11. CDR3 region: CASRYRTGVSSYEQYF. DNA for the CDR3: TGCGCCAGCAGATACCGTACAGGGGTGAGCTCCTACGAGCAGTACTTC.

The J gene is TRBJ2-7, the V gene TRBV30, with D possibly matching TRBD1 (6 bases). The CDR3 covers 14 residues. CDR1 GTSNPN and CDR2 SVGIG come from the germline V gene (reference sequence). Trimming removed 7 bases from V and 6 bases from J, with 22 bases in between. This CDR3 is CAFLGGRLAREQYF. The CDR3 bases are TGTGCCTTTTTAGGGGGTCGGCTAGCCCGCGAGCAGTACTTC.

About this clone: Other DNA sequences of this sample code for an identical CDR3. The chain links TRBV9 to TRBJ2-3; no firm D call. The germline V and J ends were trimmed by 0 bases and 0 bases, with 11 bases remaining between them. Per the germline V gene, CDR1 is SGDLS and CDR2 is YYNGEE. CDR3 length equals 16 residues. CDR3 in DNA: TGTGCCAGCAGCGTAGACCCAGGAACCAGCACAGATACGCAGTATTTT. This encodes CASSVDPGTSTDTQYF.

The gene calls are TRBV11-1 and TRBJ1-4; 11 bases line up with TRBD1. From germline, CDR1 is SGHAT and CDR2 FQDESV (reference sequence). This CDR3 has 15 residues. J was trimmed by 8 bases and V by 4 bases; bases with no gene match: 6. CDR3 loop: CASSSRTGGYEKLFF. In DNA form, the CDR3 reads TGTGCCAGCAGCTCTCGGACAGGGGGCTACGAAAAACTGTTTTTT.

The rearrangement uses TRBV7-3 and TRBJ2-7; D gene ambiguous. From germline, CDR1 is SGHTA and CDR2 FQGTGA. The CDR3 length is 15 residues. Trimming removed 3 bases from V and 0 bases from J, with 12 bases in between. The CDR3 DNA sequence: TGTGCCAGCAGCTTTTACGCACGGAGCTCCTACGAGCAGTACTTC. Translating gives CASSFYARSSYEQYF.

The chain links TRBV5-1 to TRBJ2-1; TRBD2 matches at 8 bases. Germline V gene sequence: CDR1 SGHRS, CDR2 YFSETQ. After removal of 0 bases from V and 6 bases from J, the junction contained 17 bases not matched to a gene. CDR3 length: 19 amino acids. CDR3 coding DNA: TGCGCCAGCAGCTTGGACAAGACTAGCGTGGGGGGCAACCGCAATGAGCAGTTCTTC. The encoded protein is CASSLDKTSVGGNRNEQFF.

The J gene is TRBJ1-2, the V gene TRBV6-6; 8 positions agree with TRBD1. Germline-derived CDR1 and CDR2 are MNHNY and SVGAGI (reference sequence). The CDR3 totals 15 residues. The J segment lost 6 bases and the V segment lost 4 bases, leaving 10 bases of the junction unmatched. The CDR3 DNA sequence: TGTGCCAGCAGTTCACGATTCCAGGGGGCACATGGCTACACCTTC. The encoded protein is CASSSRFQGAHGYTF.

This clone was seen only a few times. J is TRBJ1-1 and V is TRBV4-2; the D gene is possibly TRBD1 (6 bases). The CDR3 contains 15 residues. V lost 1 base and J 2 bases, leaving 11 bases between the germline ends. Germline V lookup: CDR1 LGHNA, CDR2 YNFKEQ. CDR3 DNA: TGTGCCAGCAGCCAAGCATTACAGGGTAACACTGAAGCTTTCTTT. It is translated as CASSQALQGNTEAFF.

CDR3 sequence: CAWTSNYGYTF. The CDR3 DNA is TGTGCCTGGACCAGTAACTATGGCTACACCTTC. The J gene is TRBJ1-2, the V gene TRBV30; D call uncertain. Trimming pared 4 bases from V and 1 base from J, leaving 4 bases between. The germline CDR1 and CDR2 sequences are GTSNPN and SVGIG (reference sequence). This CDR3 is built from 11 residues.

The J gene is TRBJ2-5, the V gene TRBV7-2, with unresolved D. The CDR3 is 13 residues long. V was shortened by 2 bases and J by 3 bases, with 7 bases between the two germline ends. The germline CDR1 and CDR2 sequences are SGHTA and FQGNSA. The CDR3, as DNA: TGTGCCAGCAGCTTATCCCCAAAAGAGACCCAGTACTTC. This encodes CASSLSPKETQYF.

Details on this clone: This sample also contains other DNA sequences that code for the same CDR3. The chain employs TRBV7-2 and TRBJ2-5, with 10 nucleotides matching TRBD1. This CDR3 contains 15 residues. The ends lost 5 bases at V and 4 bases at J; junction bases unmatched: 7. From germline, CDR1 is SGHTA and CDR2 FQGNSA. The CDR3 is CASSPRQGAGETQYF. For the CDR3, the DNA is TGTGCCAGCAGCCCCAGACAGGGGGCAGGAGAGACCCAGTACTTC. Full variable domain (remainder filled in from reference TRBV7-2 and TRBJ2-5): GAGVSQSPSNKVTEKGKDVELRCDPISGHTALYWYRQSLGQGLEFLIYFQGNSAPDKSGLPSDRFSAERTGGSVSTLTIQRTQQEDSAVYLCASSPRQGAGETQYFGPGTRLLVL.

The J gene is TRBJ2-2, the V gene TRBV5-6, with TRBD2 as a possible D gene (5 bases). Germline V CDR1 and CDR2: SGHDT, YYEEEE. Trimming removed 0 bases at V and 7 bases at J, with 7 bases between. The CDR3 spans 13 residues. This chain's CDR3 is CASSLVAGGELFF. The DNA of the CDR3 is TGTGCCAGCAGCTTGGTGGCGGGCGGGGAGCTGTTTTTT.

This chain joins TRBV7-9 and TRBJ2-5; D is perhaps TRBD2 (6 bases). This CDR3 comprises 12 residues. Per the germline V gene, CDR1 is SEHNR and CDR2 is FQNEAQ (reference sequence). V was cut by 5 bases and J by 5 bases, with 9 bases left in between. The CDR3 sequence: CASSPAGETQYF. DNA of the CDR3: TGTGCCAGCAGCCCAGCGGGCGAGACCCAGTACTTC.

The chain joins TRBV5-4 to TRBJ2-7; 7 nucleotides line up with TRBD2. V trimming: 2 bases; J trimming: 2 bases; junction bases outside the gene matches: 4. Germline V gene lookup returns CDR1 SGHNT and CDR2 YYREEE (reference sequence). The CDR3 covers 14 residues. The CDR3 DNA sequence: TGTGCCAGCAGCTTATCCGGGGGGACCTACGAGCAGTACTTC. Translated: CASSLSGGTYEQYF.

In this sample, this clone turned up once. The chain recombines TRBV27 with TRBJ1-5; D gene ambiguous. Germline V CDR1 and CDR2: MNHEY, SMNVEV (reference sequence). The CDR3 is made up of 14 amino acids. V was pared by 6 bases and J by 5 bases, with 14 bases between. The CDR3 nucleotides are TGTGCCAGCAGGGAAATGAGGTTAGATCAGCCCCAGCATTTT. Protein sequence: CASREMRLDQPQHF.

Only one count was recorded for this clone. The chain combines TRBV11-2 with TRBJ2-3; D ambiguous. The CDR3 is 14 residues long. Looked up from germline, CDR1 is SGHAT and CDR2 is FQNNGV. Trimming pared 5 bases from V and 4 bases from J, leaving 13 bases between. The CDR3 DNA sequence: TGTGCCAGCAGCCCCCCGGCTAGATCAGATACGCAGTATTTT. The encoded protein is CASSPPARSDTQYF.

The V gene is TRBV7-2, the J gene TRBJ2-3, with 8 bases aligning to TRBD2. With V trimmed by 9 bases and J by 4 bases, 12 bases remained unmatched. Germline V gene lookup returns CDR1 SGHTA and CDR2 FQGNSA. The CDR3 loop spans 15 amino acids. The CDR3 DNA follows: TGTGCCAGTAAGGTGGTCGGGGGGGGCGCAGATACGCAGTATTTT. It is translated as CASKVVGGGADTQYF.

The V and J genes are TRBV11-3 and TRBJ2-1; TRBD2 agrees at 12 bases. Germline assignment: CDR1 SGHNT and CDR2 YENEEA. The CDR3 consists of 15 residues. V lost 1 base to trimming and J lost 8 bases; unmatched junction nucleotides: 3. The CDR3 sequence: CASSLALAGGHEQFF. The CDR3, as DNA: TGTGCCAGCAGCTTAGCACTAGCGGGGGGTCATGAGCAGTTCTTC.

The chain couples TRBV2 to TRBJ2-4, with a possible D match to TRBD1 (6 bases). CDR3 size: 13 residues. Trimming pared 4 bases from V and 7 bases from J, leaving 11 bases between. Germline V gives CDR1 SNHLY, CDR2 FYNNEI. The CDR3 reads CASSGERGNIQYF. The CDR3 DNA is TGTGCCAGCAGTGGTGAAAGGGGGAACATTCAGTACTTC.

The chain combines TRBV6-5 with TRBJ1-1; 10 bases line up with TRBD1. The CDR3 extends over 14 amino acids. The germline gives CDR1 MNHEY, CDR2 SVGAGI. The J segment lost 6 bases and the V segment lost 6 bases, leaving 7 bases of the junction unmatched. The CDR3 sequence is CASRRGQGVAEAFF. CDR3 bases: TGTGCCAGCAGACGCGGACAGGGGGTGGCTGAAGCTTTCTTT.

In this sample, this clone turned up once. The chain joins TRBV5-1 to TRBJ2-3; possibly TRBD2 for D (6 bases). The CDR3 is 14 residues long. CDR1 SGHRS and CDR2 YFSETQ come from the germline V gene. The V gene lost 3 bases and the J gene lost 1 base, with 9 bases spanning the gap. CDR3 protein: CASSSPSGTDTQYF. The CDR3 DNA reads TGCGCCAGCAGCTCCCCTAGCGGCACAGATACGCAGTATTTT.

This chain links TRBV9 with TRBJ1-1; no clear D. The length of the CDR3 is 15 residues. V was cut by 2 bases and J by 1 base, with 12 bases left in between. CDR1 is SGDLS and CDR2 is YYNGEE in the germline V gene. The CDR3: CASSVGSPENTEAFF. DNA of the CDR3: TGTGCCAGCAGCGTGGGCAGTCCCGAGAACACTGAAGCTTTCTTT.

The CDR3 bases are TGTGCTAGTGGTGCAGGAACACGAAGACAAAGCTCTGGAAACACCATATATTTT. It yields the protein CASGAGTRRQSSGNTIYF. The chain recombines TRBV12-5 with TRBJ1-3; D not certain. The CDR3 sequence is 18 residues long. V was pared by 5 bases and J by 0 bases, with 20 bases between. Germline V CDR1 and CDR2: LGHNT, FRNRAP. Full variable domain (outside the CDR3, taken from reference TRBV12-5 and TRBJ1-3): DARVTQTPRHKVTEMGQEVTMRCQPILGHNTVFWYRQTMMQGLELLAYFRNRAPLDDSGMPKDRFSAEMPDATLATLKIQPSEPRDSAVYFCASGAGTRRQSSGNTIYFGEGSWLTVV.